This T cell receptor beta chain emerged from a study of blood T cell repertoires in COVID-19. Background on the study: COVID-19 samples, acute and convalescent, were from the United States, Italy and Spain. Sample material is recorded as cDNA or gDNA derived from T cells, B-cell-depleted T cells, or PBMCs.

With V trimmed by 6 bases and J by 2 bases, 5 bases remained unmatched. Germline V CDR1 and CDR2: KGHSH, LQKENI. The CDR3 runs to 14 residues. Original analysis: Reference gene primer amplification gave nucleated cell count estimates. Assay used: immunoSEQ multiplex PCR; TCRdb lists only in-frame clones, some missing. V and J calls and clone size follow that table, whereas D and trimming were derived from the DNA. The table has 25,000 to 30,000 clones, more than 65% seen once. The sequence came from a woman aged 60-75 years with acute or convalescent COVID-19. The chain combines TRBV18 with TRBJ1-2; 8 nucleotides line up with TRBD1. Input material: peripheral blood. The CDR3 loop is CASSRGTGNYGYTF. CDR3 DNA: TGTGCCAGCTCGCGCGGGACAGGCAACTATGGCTACACCTTC. The entire variable domain, with the rest obtained from reference TRBV18 and TRBJ1-2, is as follows: NAGVMQNPRHLVRRRGQEARLRCSPMKGHSHVYWYRQLPEEGLKFMVYLQKENIIDESGMPKERFSAEFPKEGPSILRIQQVVRGDSAAYFCASSRGTGNYGYTFGSGTRLTVV.